This T cell receptor beta chain was captured by sequencing in a study of blood T cell repertoires in COVID-19 (TCRdb year 2020). A note on the overall study: Samples from collaborators originated in the United States, Italy and Spain and spanned both the acute and convalescent phases of COVID-19. Sample metadata almost always included a de-identified subject ID, COVID-19 status, age in years and sex. The samples were drawn from the first 160 participants of the ongoing ImmuneRACE study and from 1,254 subjects provided by 6 global collaborators. The repertoires were released in a freely available public database meant as a resource for research on the immune response to SARS-CoV-2. HLA class I and class II types, where available, came from metadata supplied by the sample provider rather than from assay-based typing. The material from the prospective study consisted of cDNA or gDNA derived from T cells, B-cell-depleted T cells, or PBMCs. Deeply sampled blood TCRbeta repertoires from subjects exposed to, actively infected with, or recovered from COVID-19 were included in the dataset. Broad study findings and their caveats: The amount of clinical and demographic metadata varied by source and participant and was provided uncurated.

Each collaborating institution followed its own protocols to collect whole blood in K2EDTA tubes. For TCRbeta analysis, collaborators shipped samples as frozen whole blood, isolated PBMCs, or DNA extracted from either of those sample types. For this chain, trimming is 5 bases at the V end and 7 bases at the J end, and the number of junction bases without a gene match is 7. The CDR3 numbers 14 residues from cysteine through phenylalanine. CDR3 DNA only is kept here, 42 bases in frame from base 1. CDR1 MNHEY and CDR2 SVGEGT were looked up in the germline V gene. The immunoSEQ Assay, a bias-controlled multiplex PCR, was used to amplify TCRbeta CDR3 regions from genomic DNA. Regarding the original processing steps: Within the assay, amplification of reference gene primers was used to estimate how many nucleated cells each sample contained. To quantify the absolute abundance of each unique TCRbeta CDR3 rearrangement, sequence reads were collapsed and filtered. For each sample, productive Simpson clonality was calculated by taking the square root of Simpson's diversity index across productive rearrangements. As stored in TCRdb, this immuneACCESS dataset retains in-frame rearrangements with V and J assigned. A fraction of the clones does not appear; measured against another copy, unresolved V genes explain less than half of the discrepancy, and the remainder lacks a known reason. V, J and clone size were drawn from that table, and D and trimming were deduced from the DNA. The sample table contains under 150,000 clones; only one count was recorded for about nine tenths of them. 1.8% of the sample comes from the top ten.

About this clone: The antigen it recognizes is unknown. Base-call qualities are not available, and no considerably larger clone is one nucleotide away.

The sequence joins TRBV6-2 or TRBV6-3 to TRBJ1-5, with 8 bases in between that match TRBD1. The sequenced sample was peripheral blood. The clonotype was recovered from a human donor with active COVID-19. The donor label of this sample is uncertain. The CDR3 protein sequence reads: CASSRTGNYQPQHF. The bases are TGTGCCAGCAGTCGGACAGGGAATTACCAGCCCCAGCATTTT.